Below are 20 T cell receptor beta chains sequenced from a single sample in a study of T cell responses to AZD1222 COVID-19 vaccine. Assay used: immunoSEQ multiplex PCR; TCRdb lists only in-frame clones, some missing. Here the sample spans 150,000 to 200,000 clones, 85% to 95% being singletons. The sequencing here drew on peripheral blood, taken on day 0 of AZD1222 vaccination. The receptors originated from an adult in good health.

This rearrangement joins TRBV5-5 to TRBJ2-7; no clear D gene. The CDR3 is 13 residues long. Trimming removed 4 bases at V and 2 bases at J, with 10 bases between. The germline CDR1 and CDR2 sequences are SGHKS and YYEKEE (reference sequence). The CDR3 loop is CASSPQTAYEQYF. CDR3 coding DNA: TGTGCCAGCAGCCCCCAGACTGCCTACGAGCAGTACTTC.

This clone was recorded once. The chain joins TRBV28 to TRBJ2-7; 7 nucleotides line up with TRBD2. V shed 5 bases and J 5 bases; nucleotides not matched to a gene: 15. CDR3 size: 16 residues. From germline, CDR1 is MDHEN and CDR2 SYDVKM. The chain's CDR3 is CASSPSGGLREDEQYF. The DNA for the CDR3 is TGTGCCAGCAGTCCCTCGGGGGGACTCCGGGAAGACGAGCAGTACTTC. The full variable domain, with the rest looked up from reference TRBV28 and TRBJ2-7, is DVKVTQSSRYLVKRTGEKVFLECVQDMDHENMFWYRQDPGLGLRLIYFSYDVKMKEKGDIPEGYSVSREKKERFSLILESASTNQTSMYLCASSPSGGLREDEQYFGPGTRLTVT.

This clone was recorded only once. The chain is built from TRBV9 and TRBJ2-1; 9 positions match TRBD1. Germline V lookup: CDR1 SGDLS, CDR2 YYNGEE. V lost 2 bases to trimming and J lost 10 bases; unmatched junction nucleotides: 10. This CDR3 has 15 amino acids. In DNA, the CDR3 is TGTGCCAGCAGCGTTTCGACAGGGGGGTTCGAGGAGCAGTTCTTC. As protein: CASSVSTGGFEEQFF.

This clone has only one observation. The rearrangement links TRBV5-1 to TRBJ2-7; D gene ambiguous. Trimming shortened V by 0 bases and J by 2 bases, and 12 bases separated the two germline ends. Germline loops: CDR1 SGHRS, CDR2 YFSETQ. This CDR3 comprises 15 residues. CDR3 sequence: CASSLVAGATYEQYF. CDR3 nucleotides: TGCGCCAGCAGCTTGGTGGCAGGCGCTACCTACGAGCAGTACTTC.

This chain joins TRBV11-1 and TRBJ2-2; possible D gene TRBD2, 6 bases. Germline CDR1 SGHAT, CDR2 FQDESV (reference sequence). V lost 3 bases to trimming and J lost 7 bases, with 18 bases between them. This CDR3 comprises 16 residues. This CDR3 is CASSFGSAGQGGELFF. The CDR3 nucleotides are TGTGCCAGCAGCTTTGGGTCGGCGGGGCAGGGCGGGGAGCTGTTTTTT.

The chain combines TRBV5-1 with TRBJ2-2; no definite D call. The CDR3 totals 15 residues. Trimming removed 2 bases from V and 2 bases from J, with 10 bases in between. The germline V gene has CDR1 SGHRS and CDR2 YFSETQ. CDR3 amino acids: CASSFSRVNTGELFF. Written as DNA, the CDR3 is TGCGCCAGCAGCTTCTCCAGAGTAAACACCGGGGAGCTGTTTTTT. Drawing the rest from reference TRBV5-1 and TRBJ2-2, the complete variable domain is KAGVTQTPRYLIKTRGQQVTLSCSPISGHRSVSWYQQTPGQGLQFLFEYFSETQRNKGNFPGRFSGRQFSNSRSEMNVSTLELGDSALYLCASSFSRVNTGELFFGEGSRLTVL.

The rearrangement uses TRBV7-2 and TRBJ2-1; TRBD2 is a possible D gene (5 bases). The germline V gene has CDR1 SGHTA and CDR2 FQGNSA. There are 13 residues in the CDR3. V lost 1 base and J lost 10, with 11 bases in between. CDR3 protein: CASSLGPSGEQFF. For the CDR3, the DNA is TGTGCCAGCAGCTTAGGCCCCTCGGGAGAGCAGTTCTTC.

The CDR3 region is CASSLAQGSVETQYF. Written as DNA, the CDR3 is TGTGCCAGCAGCTTAGCCCAGGGGAGTGTAGAGACCCAGTACTTC. The chain carries TRBV11-2 and TRBJ2-5, with D perhaps matching TRBD1 (6 bases). This CDR3 comprises 15 residues. Germline CDR1 SGHAT, CDR2 FQNNGV. V lost 1 base to trimming and J lost 4 bases, with 13 bases between them.

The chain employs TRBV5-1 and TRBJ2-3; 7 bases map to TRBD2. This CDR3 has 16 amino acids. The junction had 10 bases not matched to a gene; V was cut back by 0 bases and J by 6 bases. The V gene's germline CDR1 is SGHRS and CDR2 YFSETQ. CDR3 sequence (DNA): TGCGCCAGCAGCTTGGAGGGGTTAGCGGGTATGGATACGCAGTATTTT. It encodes CASSLEGLAGMDTQYF.

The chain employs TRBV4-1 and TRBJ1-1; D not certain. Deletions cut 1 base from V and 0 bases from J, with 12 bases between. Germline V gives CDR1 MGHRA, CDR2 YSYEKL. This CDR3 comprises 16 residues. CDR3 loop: CASSQGELMMNTEAFF. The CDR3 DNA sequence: TGCGCCAGCAGCCAAGGGGAACTAATGATGAACACTGAAGCTTTCTTT.

The DNA for the CDR3 is TGTGCCACCAGGGCGGGGAGCTCCTACGAGCAGTACTTC. It is translated as CATRAGSSYEQYF. The rearrangement joins TRBV24-1 to TRBJ2-7; possible D gene TRBD2, 6 bases. The CDR3 is 13 amino acids. Germline V lookup: CDR1 KGHDR, CDR2 SFDVKD. V shed 7 bases and J shed 0 bases, with 9 bases lying between them.

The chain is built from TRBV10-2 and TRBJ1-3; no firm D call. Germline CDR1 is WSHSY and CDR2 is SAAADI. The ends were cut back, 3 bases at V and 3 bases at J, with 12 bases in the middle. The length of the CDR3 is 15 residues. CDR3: CASSDPPGSGNTIYF. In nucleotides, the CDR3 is TGCGCCAGCAGTGACCCCCCAGGCAGTGGAAACACCATATATTTT.

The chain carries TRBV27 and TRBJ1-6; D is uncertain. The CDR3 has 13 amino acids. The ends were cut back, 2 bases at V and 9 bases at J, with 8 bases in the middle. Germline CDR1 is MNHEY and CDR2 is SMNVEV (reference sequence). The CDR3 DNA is TGTGCCAGCAGTTTAGCGTGGGGTTCACCCCTCCACTTT. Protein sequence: CASSLAWGSPLHF.

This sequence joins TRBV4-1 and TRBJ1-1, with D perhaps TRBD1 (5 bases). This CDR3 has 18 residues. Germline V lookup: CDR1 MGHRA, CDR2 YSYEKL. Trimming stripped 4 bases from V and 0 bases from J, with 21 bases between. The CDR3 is CASSPLTGRGGVNTEAFF. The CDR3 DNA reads TGCGCCAGCAGCCCCCTCACTGGGAGGGGAGGGGTGAACACTGAAGCTTTCTTT.

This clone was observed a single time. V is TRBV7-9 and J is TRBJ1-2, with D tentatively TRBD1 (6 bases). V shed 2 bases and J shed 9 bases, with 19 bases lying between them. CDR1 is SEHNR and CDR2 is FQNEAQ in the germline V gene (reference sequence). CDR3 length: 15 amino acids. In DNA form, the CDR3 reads TGTGCCAGCAGCTTAAGGTACCCAGGGGACGAAAGCTACACCTTC. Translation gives CASSLRYPGDESYTF.

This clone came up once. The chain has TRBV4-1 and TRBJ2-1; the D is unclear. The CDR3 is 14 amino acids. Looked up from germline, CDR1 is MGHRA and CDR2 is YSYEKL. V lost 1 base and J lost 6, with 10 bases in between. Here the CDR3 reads CASSQGPFLNEQFF. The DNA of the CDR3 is TGCGCCAGCAGCCAAGGACCCTTCCTCAATGAGCAGTTCTTC.

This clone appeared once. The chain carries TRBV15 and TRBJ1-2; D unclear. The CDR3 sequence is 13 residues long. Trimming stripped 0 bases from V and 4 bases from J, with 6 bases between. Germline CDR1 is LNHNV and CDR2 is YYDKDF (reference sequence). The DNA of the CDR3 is TGTGCCACCAGCAGAGATGGGCCCTATGGCTACACCTTC. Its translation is CATSRDGPYGYTF.

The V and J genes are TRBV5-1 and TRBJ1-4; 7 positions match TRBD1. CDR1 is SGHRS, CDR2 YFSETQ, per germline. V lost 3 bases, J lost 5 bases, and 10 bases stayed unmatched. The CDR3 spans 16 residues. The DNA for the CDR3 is TGCGCCAGCAGCTCTGTTGGGACAGCCCCAAATGAAAAACTGTTTTTT. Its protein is CASSSVGTAPNEKLFF. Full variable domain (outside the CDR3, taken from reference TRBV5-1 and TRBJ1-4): KAGVTQTPRYLIKTRGQQVTLSCSPISGHRSVSWYQQTPGQGLQFLFEYFSETQRNKGNFPGRFSGRQFSNSRSEMNVSTLELGDSALYLCASSSVGTAPNEKLFFGSGTQLSVL.

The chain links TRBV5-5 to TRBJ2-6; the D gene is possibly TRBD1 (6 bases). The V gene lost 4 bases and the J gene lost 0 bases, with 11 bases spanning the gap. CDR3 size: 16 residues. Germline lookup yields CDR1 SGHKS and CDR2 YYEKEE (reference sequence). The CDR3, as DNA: TGTGCCAGCAGCCGACAGGTATTCTCTGGGGCCAACGTCCTGACTTTC. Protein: CASSRQVFSGANVLTF.

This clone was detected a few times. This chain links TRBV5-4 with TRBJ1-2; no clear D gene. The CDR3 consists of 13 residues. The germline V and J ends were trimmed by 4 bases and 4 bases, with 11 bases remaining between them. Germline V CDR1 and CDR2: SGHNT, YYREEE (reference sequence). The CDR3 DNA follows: TGTGCCAGCAGCAGATTAGGTAGCTATGGCTACACCTTC. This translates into CASSRLGSYGYTF.